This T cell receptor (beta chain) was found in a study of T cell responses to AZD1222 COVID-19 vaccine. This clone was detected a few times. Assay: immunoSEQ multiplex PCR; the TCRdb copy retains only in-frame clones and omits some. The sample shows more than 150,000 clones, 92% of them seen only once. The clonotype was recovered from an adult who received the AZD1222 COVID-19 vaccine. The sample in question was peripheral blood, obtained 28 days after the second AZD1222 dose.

DNA for the CDR3: TGTGCCAGCAGGGGATTCCGGGACAGGGAGCAGTACTTC. Its translation is CASRGFRDREQYF. The gene calls are TRBV6-5 and TRBJ2-7, with TRBD1 identical over 8 bases. This CDR3 spans 13 amino acids. Trimming removed 6 bases from V and 7 bases from J; junction bases left unmatched: 8. Germline CDR1 reads MNHEY; CDR2 reads SVGAGI.